This TCR beta chain was sequenced for a study of blood T cells in healthy people across ages (dated by TCRdb to about 2015). General notes on the study: In model experiments, template switching captured about one uniquely barcoded TCR beta cDNA molecule for every two T cells. Using deep sequencing normalized with unique cDNA molecular identifiers, the study measured how TCR beta repertoire diversity changes with age. Donors were grouped into four age groups: young (average roughly 17 years), middle-aged (39), aged (approximately 67) and long-lived (around 82). To avoid experimental bias, donors of different ages were distributed randomly across sequencing lanes. For two donors (one aged 18 to 30 and one aged 80 or older), the study analyzed two additional independent replicas of 1 million unique cDNA reads from the same blood draw. The full study reports these points: Because the CMV infection status of the donors was unknown, age-related changes in expanded clonotypes may potentially have been confounded. The long-lived group showed more naive CD4+ T cells, fewer expanded clones and increased TCR diversity than the aged group, suggesting age selection. Conclusive comparison of naive and antigen-experienced compartments was prevented by the profiling of bulk unsorted PBMCs. Estimates of total diversity based on one million sequenced T cells were regarded as lower bounds and as underestimates. Observed TCR beta diversity per million T cells fell roughly linearly with age, and a significant reduction was already apparent by age roughly 40. A strong correlation was found between observed TCR beta diversity and the percentage of naive T cells measured by flow cytometry.

The V end gives up 6 bases and the J end 3 bases, leaving 11 bases in the junction not matched to a gene. Looking up the germline V gene yields CDR1 MDHEN and CDR2 SYDVKM. Spanning cysteine to phenylalanine, the CDR3 consists of 16 amino acids. The kept DNA is CDR3 alone, 48 bases in frame from the first base. Systemically healthy Caucasian individuals from Russia, over 30 in total and aged 6 to 90 years, were included as donors. Around 9.9 milliliters of peripheral blood were collected from each donor into EDTA-treated Vacutainer tubes. Ficoll-Paque density-gradient centrifugation was used to isolate PBMCs, with at least 7 million per sample. Total RNA was extracted from PBMCs with Trizol reagent, with at least 5 micrograms obtained per sample. Naive CD45RAhigh/CD27high T cell percentages were measured by flow cytometry on a PBMC aliquot from every donor. On this clonotype: Its cognate antigen has yet to be identified. The input lacks base qualities; no much larger clone sits a single base away.

Receptors were amplified or captured by 5' RACE. TCRdb records Illumina HiSeq 2500 as the sequencer. A second PCR of about 6 to 11 cycles was performed with a sample-barcoded 5' primer and a J-beta primer mix. A template-switch 5' adaptor carrying 12 random nucleotides introduced a unique molecular identifier onto each TCR beta cDNA molecule. Each sample yielded at least 3 million CDR3-containing paired-end reads. The Mint cDNA synthesis kit, primed by a TRBC-specific oligonucleotide, was used to synthesize first-strand cDNA from all RNA. After uracil-DNA glycosylase treatment, a first 18-cycle PCR used universal primers M1SS and BC2_uni_R on all cDNA. Processing in the source paper ran as follows. For normalization, 1 million high-quality reads, each with a distinct molecular identifier, were randomly selected from each sample. Reads sharing molecular identifiers were discarded rather than binned into consensus sequences. MiTCR, set to a Q25 quality threshold and the strictest error-elimination algorithm, was used for CDR3 identification, clonotype clustering and error correction. A nonparametric unseen species model using Euler transformation provided a lower-bound estimate of total TCR beta diversity. TCRdb reworked the public reads: Q25 trimming with fastp, MiXCR clone assembly, productive beta chains retained. Rows are unified per CDR3 protein, each entry keeping the most common DNA and genes. The V and J calls, along with clone size, are taken from TCRdb and not from the paper's own processing. In this sample the table shows 790,000 or so distinct CDR3 sequences, roughly 50% of which occur a single time. The top ten clonotypes cover about a quarter of the sample.

The chain uses TRBV28 and TRBJ2-3, with 8 central nucleotides matching TRBD1. The TCR sequence derives from a man aged 35 to 55 in good health. Sequenced sample: blood. The DNA sequence is given as TGTGCCAGCAGACTAGGCAGGGGGCGGGGTACAGATACGCAGTATTTT. This yields the protein CASRLGRGRGTDTQYF.